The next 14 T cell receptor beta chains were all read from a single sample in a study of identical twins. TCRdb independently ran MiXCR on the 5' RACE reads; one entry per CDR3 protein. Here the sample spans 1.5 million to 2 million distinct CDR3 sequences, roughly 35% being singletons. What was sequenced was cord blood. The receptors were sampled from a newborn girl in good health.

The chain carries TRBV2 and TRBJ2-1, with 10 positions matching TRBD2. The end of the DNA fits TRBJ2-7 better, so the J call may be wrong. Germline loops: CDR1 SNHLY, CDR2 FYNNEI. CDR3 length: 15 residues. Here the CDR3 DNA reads TGTGCCAGCAGTTTGACTAGCGGGTTTTACAATGAGCAGTACTTC. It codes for CASSLTSGFYNEQYF.

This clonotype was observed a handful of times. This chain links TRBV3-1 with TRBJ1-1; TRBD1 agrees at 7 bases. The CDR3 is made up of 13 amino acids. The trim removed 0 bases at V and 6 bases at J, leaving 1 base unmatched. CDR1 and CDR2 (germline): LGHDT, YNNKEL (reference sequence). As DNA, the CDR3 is TGTGCCAGCAGCCAAGACGACAGGGCTGAAGCTTTCTTT. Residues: CASSQDDRAEAFF.

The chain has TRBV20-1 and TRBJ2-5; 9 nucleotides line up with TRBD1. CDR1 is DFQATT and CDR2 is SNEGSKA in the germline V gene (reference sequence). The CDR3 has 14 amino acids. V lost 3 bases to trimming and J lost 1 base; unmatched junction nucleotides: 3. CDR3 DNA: TGCAGTGCTAGGACGGGACAGGGCCAAGAGACCCAGTACTTC. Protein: CSARTGQGQETQYF.

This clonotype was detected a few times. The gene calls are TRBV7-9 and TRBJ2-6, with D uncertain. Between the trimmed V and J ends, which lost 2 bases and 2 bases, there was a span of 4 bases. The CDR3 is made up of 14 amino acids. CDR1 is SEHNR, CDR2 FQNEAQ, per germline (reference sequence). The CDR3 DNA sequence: TGTGCCAGCAGCTTACATCCTGGGGCCAACGTCCTGACTTTC. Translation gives CASSLHPGANVLTF.

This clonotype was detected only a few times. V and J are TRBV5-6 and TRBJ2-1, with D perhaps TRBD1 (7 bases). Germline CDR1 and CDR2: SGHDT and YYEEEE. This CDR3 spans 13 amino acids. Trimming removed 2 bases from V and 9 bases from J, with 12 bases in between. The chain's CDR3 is CASSFGQGGEQFF. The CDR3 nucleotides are TGTGCCAGCAGCTTTGGCCAGGGGGGTGAGCAGTTCTTC. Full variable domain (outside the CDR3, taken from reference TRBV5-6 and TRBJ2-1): DAGVTQSPTHLIKTRGQQVTLRCSPKSGHDTVSWYQQALGQGPQFIFQYYEEEERQRGNFPDRFSGHQFPNYSSELNVNALLLGDSALYLCASSFGQGGEQFFGPGTRLTVL.

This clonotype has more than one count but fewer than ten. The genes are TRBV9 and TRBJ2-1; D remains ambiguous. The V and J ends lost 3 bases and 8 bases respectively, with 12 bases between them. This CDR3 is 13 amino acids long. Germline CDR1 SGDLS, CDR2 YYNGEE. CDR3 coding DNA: TGTGCCAGCAGCGGACCCCGTCCCCATGAGCAGTTCTTC. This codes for CASSGPRPHEQFF. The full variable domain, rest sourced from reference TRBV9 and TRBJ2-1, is DSGVTQTPKHLITATGQRVTLRCSPRSGDLSVYWYQQSLDQGLQFLIQYYNGEERAKGNILERFSAQQFPDLHSELNLSSLELGDSALYFCASSGPRPHEQFFGPGTRLTVL.

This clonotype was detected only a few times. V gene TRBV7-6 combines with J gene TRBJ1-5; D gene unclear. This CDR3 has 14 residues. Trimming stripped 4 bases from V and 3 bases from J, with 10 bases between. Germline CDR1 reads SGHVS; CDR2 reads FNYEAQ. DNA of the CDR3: TGTGCCAGCAGCTCCGGGGTCACCAATCAGCCCCAGCATTTT. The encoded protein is CASSSGVTNQPQHF. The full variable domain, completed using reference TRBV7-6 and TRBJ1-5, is GAGVSQSPRYKVTKRGQDVALRCDPISGHVSLYWYRQALGQGPEFLTYFNYEAQQDKSGLPNDRFSAERPEGSISTLTIQRTEQRDSAMYRCASSSGVTNQPQHFGDGTRLSIL.

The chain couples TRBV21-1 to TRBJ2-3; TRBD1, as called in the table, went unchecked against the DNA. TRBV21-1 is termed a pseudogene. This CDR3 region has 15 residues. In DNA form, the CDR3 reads TGTGCCAGCAACATACCCCTGGGGGAGGCAGATACGCAGTATTTT. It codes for CASNIPLGEADTQYF.

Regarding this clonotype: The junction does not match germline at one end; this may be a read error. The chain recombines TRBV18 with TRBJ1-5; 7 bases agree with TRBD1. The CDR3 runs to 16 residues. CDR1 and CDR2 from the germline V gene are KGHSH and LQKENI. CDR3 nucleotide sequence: TGTGCCAACTCACCAATAAGGGGACAGCCCAATCAGCCCCAGCATTTT. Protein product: CANSPIRGQPNQPQHF.

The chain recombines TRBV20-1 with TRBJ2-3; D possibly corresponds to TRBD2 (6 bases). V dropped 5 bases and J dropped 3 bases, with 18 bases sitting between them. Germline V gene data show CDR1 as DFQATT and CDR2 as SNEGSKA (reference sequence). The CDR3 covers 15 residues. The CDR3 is CSAQTSSGLTDTQYF. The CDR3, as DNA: TGCAGTGCTCAAACTAGCTCTGGGCTAACAGATACGCAGTATTTT.

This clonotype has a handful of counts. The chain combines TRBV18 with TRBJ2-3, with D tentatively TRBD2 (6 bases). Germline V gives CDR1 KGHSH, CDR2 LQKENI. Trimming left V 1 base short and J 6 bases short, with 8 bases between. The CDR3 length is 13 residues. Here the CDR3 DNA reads TGTGCCAGCTCACCACGGGAGGAGGATACGCAGTATTTT. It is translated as CASSPREEDTQYF.

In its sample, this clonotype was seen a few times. Here the CDR3 DNA reads TGTGCCAGCAGTTTATGGGGAGCGGGGGGGCCTGATACGCAGTATTTT. Translation gives CASSLWGAGGPDTQYF. This rearrangement joins TRBV27 to TRBJ2-3, with TRBD2 identical over 10 bases. The CDR3 totals 16 residues. Losses at the gene ends were 1 base for V and 6 bases for J; bases not matched to a gene: 7. Germline V gene sequence: CDR1 MNHEY, CDR2 SMNVEV (reference sequence).

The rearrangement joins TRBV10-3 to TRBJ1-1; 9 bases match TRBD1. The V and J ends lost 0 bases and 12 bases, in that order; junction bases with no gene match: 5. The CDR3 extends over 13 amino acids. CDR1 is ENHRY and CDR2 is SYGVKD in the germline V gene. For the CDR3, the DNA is TGTGCCATCAGTGAGTCATTGACAGGGGGAACTTTCTTT. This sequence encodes CAISESLTGGTFF.

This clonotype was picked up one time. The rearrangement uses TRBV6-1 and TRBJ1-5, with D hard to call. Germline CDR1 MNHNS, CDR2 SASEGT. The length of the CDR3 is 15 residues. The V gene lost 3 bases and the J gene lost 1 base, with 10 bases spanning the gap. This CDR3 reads CASSDWGGSNQPQHF. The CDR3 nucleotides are TGTGCCAGCAGTGATTGGGGTGGGAGCAATCAGCCCCAGCATTTT.